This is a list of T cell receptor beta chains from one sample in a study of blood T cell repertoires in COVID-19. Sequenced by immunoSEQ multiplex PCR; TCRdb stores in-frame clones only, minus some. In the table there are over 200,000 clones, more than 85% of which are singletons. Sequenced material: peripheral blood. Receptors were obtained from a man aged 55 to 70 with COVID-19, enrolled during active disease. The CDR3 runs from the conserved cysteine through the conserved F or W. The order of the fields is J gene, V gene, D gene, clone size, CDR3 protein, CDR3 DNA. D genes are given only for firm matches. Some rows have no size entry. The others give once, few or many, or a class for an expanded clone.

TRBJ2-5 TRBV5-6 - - CASSFGRTTVGQETQYF TGTGCCAGCAGCTTTGGGCGGACTACCGTAGGGCAAGAGACCCAGTACTTC
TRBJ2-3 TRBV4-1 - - CASSLGRGDTQYF TGCGCCAGCAGTCTAGGCCGGGGAGATACGCAGTATTTT
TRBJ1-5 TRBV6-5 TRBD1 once CASRLQGFQPQHF TGTGCCAGCAGGCTACAGGGGTTTCAGCCCCAGCATTTT
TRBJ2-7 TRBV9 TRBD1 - CASSFGTGGMEQYF TGTGCCAGCAGCTTCGGGACAGGAGGTATGGAGCAGTACTTC
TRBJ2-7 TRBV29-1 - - CSVGVRANEQYF TGCAGCGTTGGTGTCAGGGCCAACGAGCAGTACTTC
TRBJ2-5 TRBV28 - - CASSLGGLETQYF TGTGCCAGCAGTTTAGGGGGCCTAGAGACCCAGTACTTC
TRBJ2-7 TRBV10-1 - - CASSESGRSEQYF TGCGCCAGCAGTGAGTCGGGCAGGTCCGAGCAGTACTTC
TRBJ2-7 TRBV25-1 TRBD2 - CASSVTSGSHEQYF TGTGCCAGCAGTGTAACTAGCGGGAGCCACGAGCAGTACTTC
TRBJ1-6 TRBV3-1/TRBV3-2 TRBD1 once CASSQAGGVTGSPLHF TGTGCCAGCAGCCAAGCAGGGGGCGTTACAGGCTCACCCCTCCACTTT
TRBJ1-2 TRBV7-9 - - CASSLGLGAYGYTF TGTGCCAGCAGCTTAGGACTAGGGGCCTATGGCTACACCTTC
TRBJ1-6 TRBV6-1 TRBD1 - CASSDTGQGAGPLHF TGTGCCAGCAGTGATACGGGACAGGGGGCCGGACCCCTCCACTTT
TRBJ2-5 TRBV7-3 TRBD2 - CASSDGSGPQETQYF TGTGCCAGCAGTGACGGTAGCGGGCCTCAAGAGACCCAGTACTTC
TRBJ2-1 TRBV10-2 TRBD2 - CASMKASGYNEQFF TGCGCCAGCATGAAGGCTAGCGGATACAATGAGCAGTTCTTC
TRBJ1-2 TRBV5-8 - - CASSEGRNGYTF TGTGCCAGCAGCGAGGGAAGGAACGGCTACACCTTC
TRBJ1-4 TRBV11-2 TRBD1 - CASSRDRATNEKLFF TGTGCCAGCAGCCGGGACAGGGCCACTAATGAAAAACTGTTTTTT
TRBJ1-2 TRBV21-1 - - CASSIPTGGNYGYTF TGTGCCAGCAGCATACCGACAGGGGGGAACTATGGCTACACCTTC
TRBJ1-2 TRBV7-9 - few CASSSEGDYGYTF TGTGCCAGCAGCTCCGAGGGGGACTATGGCTACACCTTC
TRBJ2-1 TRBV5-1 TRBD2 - CASAGVAGYSYNEQFF TGCGCCAGCGCTGGGGTAGCGGGGTACTCCTACAATGAGCAGTTCTTC
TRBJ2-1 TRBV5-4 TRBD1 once CASSWGQGAGNEQFF TGTGCCAGCAGCTGGGGACAGGGGGCTGGCAATGAGCAGTTCTTC
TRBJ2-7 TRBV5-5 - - CASSLVAGEQYF TGTGCCAGCAGCTTGGTGGCGGGCGAGCAGTACTTC
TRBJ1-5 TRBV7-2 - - CASRPDSSNQPQHF TGTGCCAGCAGACCGGACAGTAGCAATCAGCCCCAGCATTTT
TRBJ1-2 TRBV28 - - CASSLAGANGYTF TGTGCCAGCAGTTTGGCAGGGGCCAATGGCTACACCTTC
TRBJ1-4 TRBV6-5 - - CASRGQSNEKLFF TGTGCCAGCAGGGGACAAAGTAATGAAAAACTGTTTTTT
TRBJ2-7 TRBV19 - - CASSIGWGLGYEQYF TGTGCCAGTAGTATAGGTTGGGGACTGGGCTACGAGCAGTACTTC
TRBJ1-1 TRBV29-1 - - CSVSVSSGNTEAFF TGCAGCGTCAGCGTTTCTAGTGGGAACACTGAAGCTTTCTTT
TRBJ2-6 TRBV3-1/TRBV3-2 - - CASSQAVRSGANVLTF TGTGCCAGCAGCCAAGCGGTGCGCTCTGGGGCCAACGTCCTGACTTTC
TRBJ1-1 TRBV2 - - CASSERRGNTEAFF TGTGCCAGCAGTGAGCGACGGGGGAACACTGAAGCTTTCTTT
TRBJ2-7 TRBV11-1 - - CASSPGPTAYEQYF TGTGCCAGCAGCCCGGGTCCTACCGCATACGAGCAGTACTTC
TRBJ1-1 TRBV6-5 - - CASSFQSGNTEAFF TGTGCCAGCAGTTTCCAATCAGGGAACACTGAAGCTTTCTTT
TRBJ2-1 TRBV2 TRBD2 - CASSASGVNEQFF TGTGCCAGCTCGGCTAGCGGGGTTAATGAGCAGTTCTTC
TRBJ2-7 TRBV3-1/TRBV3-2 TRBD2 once CASSLTSGRASTSYEQYF TGTGCCAGCAGCCTAACTAGCGGGAGGGCCTCCACCTCCTACGAGCAGTACTTC
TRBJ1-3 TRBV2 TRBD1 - CASSGQGVSGNTIYF TGTGCCAGCAGCGGACAGGGCGTCTCTGGAAACACCATATATTTT
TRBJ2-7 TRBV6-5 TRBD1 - CASSAPGQVHYEQYF TGTGCCAGCAGCGCCCCGGGACAGGTCCACTACGAGCAGTACTTC
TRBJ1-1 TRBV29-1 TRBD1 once CSVLLDRGRSEAFF TGCAGCGTCCTATTGGACAGGGGGCGTAGTGAAGCTTTCTTT
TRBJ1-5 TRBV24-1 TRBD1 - CATSDSKRTGWNQPQHF TGTGCCACCAGTGATTCGAAACGGACAGGATGGAATCAGCCCCAGCATTTT
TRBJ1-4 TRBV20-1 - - CSASEQGNEKLFF TGCAGTGCTAGTGAACAGGGAAATGAAAAACTGTTTTTT
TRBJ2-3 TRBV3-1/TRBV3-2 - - CASSQDNRGLGADTQYF TGTGCCAGCAGCCAAGATAATCGAGGACTCGGGGCAGATACGCAGTATTTT
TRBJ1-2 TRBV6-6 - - CASSYRNPGGGGGYTF TGTGCCAGCAGTTATAGGAACCCCGGCGGAGGCGGAGGCTACACCTTC
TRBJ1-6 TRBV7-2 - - CASSLVPQITMNSPLHF TGTGCCAGCAGCTTAGTCCCCCAGATAACCATGAATTCACCCCTCCACTTT
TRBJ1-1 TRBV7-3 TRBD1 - CASSLHGRTGKGEAFF TGTGCCAGCAGCCTTCATGGGAGGACAGGGAAAGGAGAAGCTTTCTTT
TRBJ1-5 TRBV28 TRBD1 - CASSTPGQGKGHFRPQHF TGTGCCAGCAGTACGCCGGGACAGGGGAAGGGGCACTTCAGGCCCCAGCATTTT
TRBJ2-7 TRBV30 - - CAPSLYEQYF TGTGCCCCGAGCCTCTACGAGCAGTACTTC
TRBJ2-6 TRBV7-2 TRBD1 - CASSWTGGSFGVLTF TGTGCCAGCAGCTGGACAGGGGGTTCCTTCGGCGTCCTGACTTTC
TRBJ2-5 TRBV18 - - CASSQTSTETQYF TGTGCCAGCTCTCAAACTAGCACGGAGACCCAGTACTTC
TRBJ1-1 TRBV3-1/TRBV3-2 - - CASSQGGAGTNTEAFF TGTGCCAGCAGCCAGGGGGGAGCAGGGACGAACACTGAAGCTTTCTTT
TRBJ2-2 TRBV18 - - CASSPPRGGDGELFF TGTGCCAGCTCACCACCGAGGGGGGGCGACGGGGAGCTGTTTTTT
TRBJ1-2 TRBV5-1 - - CASSLEASGLGGYTF TGCGCCAGCAGCTTGGAAGCGTCAGGGCTGGGTGGCTACACCTTC
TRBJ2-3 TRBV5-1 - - CASSLVSGVKDTQYF TGCGCCAGCAGCTTGGTGTCAGGGGTGAAAGATACGCAGTATTTT
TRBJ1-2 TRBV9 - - CASSVASGKGDANYGYTF TGTGCCAGCAGCGTAGCTTCGGGCAAGGGGGATGCTAACTATGGCTACACCTTC
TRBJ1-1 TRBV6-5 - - CASKLGGGTEAFF TGTGCCAGCAAGTTAGGGGGGGGAACTGAAGCTTTCTTT
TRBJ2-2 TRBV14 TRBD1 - CASSHPGTGSTGELFF TGTGCCAGCAGCCATCCTGGGACAGGGAGCACCGGGGAGCTGTTTTTT
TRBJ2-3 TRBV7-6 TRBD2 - CASSYNSGGASTQYF TGTGCCAGCAGCTACAATAGCGGGGGGGCATCTACGCAGTATTTT
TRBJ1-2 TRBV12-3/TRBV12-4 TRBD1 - CASSFARGQGYTF TGTGCCAGCAGTTTCGCCAGGGGGCAAGGCTACACCTTC
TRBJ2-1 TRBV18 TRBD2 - CASSQTSGSPNHNEQFF TGTGCCAGCTCCCAAACTAGCGGGAGCCCTAATCACAATGAGCAGTTCTTC
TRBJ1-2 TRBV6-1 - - CASSEPAQGIANYGYTF TGTGCCAGCAGTGAACCCGCGCAGGGTATAGCTAACTATGGCTACACCTTC